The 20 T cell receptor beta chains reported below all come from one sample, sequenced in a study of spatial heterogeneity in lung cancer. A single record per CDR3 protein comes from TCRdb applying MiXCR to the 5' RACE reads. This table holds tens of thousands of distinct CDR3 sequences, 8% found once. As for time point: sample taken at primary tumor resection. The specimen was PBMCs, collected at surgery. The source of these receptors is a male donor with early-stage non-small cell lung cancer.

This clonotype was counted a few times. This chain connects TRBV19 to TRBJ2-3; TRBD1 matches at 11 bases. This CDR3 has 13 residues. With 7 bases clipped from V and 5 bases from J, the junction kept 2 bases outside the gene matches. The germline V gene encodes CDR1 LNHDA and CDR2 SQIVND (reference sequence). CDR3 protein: CASKGQGEDTQYF. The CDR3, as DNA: TGTGCCAGTAAGGGACAGGGGGAAGATACGCAGTATTTT.

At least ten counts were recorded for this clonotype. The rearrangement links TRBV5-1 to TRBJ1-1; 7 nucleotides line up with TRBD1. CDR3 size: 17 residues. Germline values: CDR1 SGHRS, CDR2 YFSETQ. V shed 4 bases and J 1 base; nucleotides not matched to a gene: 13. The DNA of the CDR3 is TGCGCCAGCAGCCGGGGTGGACAGGACAGGCGGAACACTGAAGCTTTCTTT. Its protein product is CASSRGGQDRRNTEAFF.

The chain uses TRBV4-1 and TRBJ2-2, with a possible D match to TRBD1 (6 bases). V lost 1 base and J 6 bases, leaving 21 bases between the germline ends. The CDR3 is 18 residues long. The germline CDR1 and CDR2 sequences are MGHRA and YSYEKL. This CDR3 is CASSQGSSHRVGAGELFF. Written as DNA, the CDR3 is TGCGCCAGCAGCCAAGGGTCTTCTCACAGGGTTGGTGCCGGGGAGCTGTTTTTT.

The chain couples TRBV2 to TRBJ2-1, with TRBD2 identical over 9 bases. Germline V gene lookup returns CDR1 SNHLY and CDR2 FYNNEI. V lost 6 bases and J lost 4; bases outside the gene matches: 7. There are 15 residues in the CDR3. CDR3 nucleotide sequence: TGTGCCAGCAGCTACACTAGCGGGTTTTACAATGAGCAGTTCTTC. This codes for CASSYTSGFYNEQFF.

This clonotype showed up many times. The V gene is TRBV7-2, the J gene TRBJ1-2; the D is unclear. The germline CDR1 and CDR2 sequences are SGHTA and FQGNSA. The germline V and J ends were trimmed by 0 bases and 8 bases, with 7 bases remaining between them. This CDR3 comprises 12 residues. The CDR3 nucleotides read TGTGCCAGCAGCTTAGCCCTGGGAGGCTACACCTTC. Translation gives CASSLALGGYTF.

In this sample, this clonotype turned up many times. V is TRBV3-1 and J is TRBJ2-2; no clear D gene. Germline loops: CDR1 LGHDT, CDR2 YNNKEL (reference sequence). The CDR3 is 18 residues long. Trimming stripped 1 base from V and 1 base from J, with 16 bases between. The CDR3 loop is CASSQVSVAVRNTGELFF. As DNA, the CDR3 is TGTGCCAGCAGCCAAGTTTCCGTAGCAGTCAGGAACACCGGGGAGCTGTTTTTT.

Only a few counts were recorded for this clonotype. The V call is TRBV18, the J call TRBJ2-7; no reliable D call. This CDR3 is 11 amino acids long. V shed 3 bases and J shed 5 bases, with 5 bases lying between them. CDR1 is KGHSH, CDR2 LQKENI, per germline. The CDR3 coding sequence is TGTGCCAGCTCACCTTCCGACGAGCAGTACTTC. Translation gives CASSPSDEQYF.

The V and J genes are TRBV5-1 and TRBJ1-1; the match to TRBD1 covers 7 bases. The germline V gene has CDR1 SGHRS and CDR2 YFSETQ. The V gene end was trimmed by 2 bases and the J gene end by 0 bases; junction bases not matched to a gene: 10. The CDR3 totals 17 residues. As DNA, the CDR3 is TGCGCCAGCAGCTTAACAGGGGCCTCCTATTTGAACACTGAAGCTTTCTTT. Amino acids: CASSLTGASYLNTEAFF.

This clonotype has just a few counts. The CDR3 protein is CSVEATGLADTQYF. The CDR3 bases are TGCAGCGTTGAAGCGACAGGGTTGGCAGATACGCAGTATTTT. V gene TRBV29-1 combines with J gene TRBJ2-3; 7 nucleotides match TRBD1. Germline CDR1 is SQVTM and CDR2 is ANQGSEA. V dropped 1 base and J dropped 4; count of bases not matched to a gene: 5. There are 14 residues in the CDR3.

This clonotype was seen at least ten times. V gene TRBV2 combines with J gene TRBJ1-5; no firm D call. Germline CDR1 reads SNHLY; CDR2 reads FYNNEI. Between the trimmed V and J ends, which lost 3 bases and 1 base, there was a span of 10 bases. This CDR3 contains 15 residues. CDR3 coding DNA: TGTGCCAGCAGTGAGGAAGGTTTAAGCAATCAGCCCCAGCATTTT. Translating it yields CASSEEGLSNQPQHF.

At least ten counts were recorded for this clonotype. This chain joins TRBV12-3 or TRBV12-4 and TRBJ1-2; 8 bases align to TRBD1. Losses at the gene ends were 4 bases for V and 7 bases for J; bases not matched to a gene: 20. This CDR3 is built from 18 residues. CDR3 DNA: TGTGCCAGCAGTTCCTCCGGACCCAAATCGGACAGGGCGGGTGGCTACACCTTC. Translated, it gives CASSSSGPKSDRAGGYTF.

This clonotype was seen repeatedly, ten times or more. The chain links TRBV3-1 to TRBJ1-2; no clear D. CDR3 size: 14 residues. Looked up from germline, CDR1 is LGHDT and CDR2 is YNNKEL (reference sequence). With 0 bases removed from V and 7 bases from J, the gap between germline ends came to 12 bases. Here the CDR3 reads CASSQDLGSVGYTF. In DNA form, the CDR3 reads TGTGCCAGCAGCCAAGATCTGGGGTCTGTTGGCTACACCTTC.

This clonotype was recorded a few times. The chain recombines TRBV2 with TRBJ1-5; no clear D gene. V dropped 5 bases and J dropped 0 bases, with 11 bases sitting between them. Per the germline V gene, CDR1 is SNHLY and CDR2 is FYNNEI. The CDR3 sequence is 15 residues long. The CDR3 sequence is CASSTASDSNQPQHF. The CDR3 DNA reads TGTGCCAGCAGTACAGCCTCAGATAGCAATCAGCCCCAGCATTTT.

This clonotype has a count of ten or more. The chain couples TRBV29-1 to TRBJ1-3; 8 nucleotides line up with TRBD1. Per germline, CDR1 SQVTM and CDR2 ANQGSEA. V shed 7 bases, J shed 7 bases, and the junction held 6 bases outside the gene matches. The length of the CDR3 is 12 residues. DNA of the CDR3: TGCAGCGCTCGGACAGGGAGCAACACCATATATTTT. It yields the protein CSARTGSNTIYF.

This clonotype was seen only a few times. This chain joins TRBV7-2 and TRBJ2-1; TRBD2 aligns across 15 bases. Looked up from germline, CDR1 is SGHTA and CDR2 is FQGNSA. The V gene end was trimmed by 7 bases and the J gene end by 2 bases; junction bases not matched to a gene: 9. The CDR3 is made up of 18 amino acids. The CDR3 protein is CASTPNGLAGGPYNEQFF. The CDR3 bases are TGTGCCAGCACTCCAAATGGACTAGCGGGAGGGCCCTACAATGAGCAGTTCTTC.

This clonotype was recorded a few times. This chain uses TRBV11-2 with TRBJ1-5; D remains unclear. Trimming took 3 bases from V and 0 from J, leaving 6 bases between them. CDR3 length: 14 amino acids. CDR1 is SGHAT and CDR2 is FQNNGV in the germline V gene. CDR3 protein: CASSLVNSNQPQHF. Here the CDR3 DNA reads TGTGCCAGCAGCTTGGTGAATAGCAATCAGCCCCAGCATTTT.

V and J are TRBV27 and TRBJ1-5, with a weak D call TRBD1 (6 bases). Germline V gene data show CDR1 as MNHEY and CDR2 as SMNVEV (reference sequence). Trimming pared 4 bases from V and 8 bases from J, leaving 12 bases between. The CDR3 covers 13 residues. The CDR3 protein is CASSSQGWEPQHF. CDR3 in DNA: TGTGCCAGCAGTTCTCAGGGGTGGGAGCCCCAGCATTTT.

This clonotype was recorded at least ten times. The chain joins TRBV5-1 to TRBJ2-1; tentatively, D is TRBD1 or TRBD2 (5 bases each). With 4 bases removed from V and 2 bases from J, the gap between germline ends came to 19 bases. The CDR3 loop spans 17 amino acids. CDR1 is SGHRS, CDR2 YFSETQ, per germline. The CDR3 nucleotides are TGCGCCAGCAGCCTACGGGACCCGCCCGGGGCCTACAATGAGCAGTTCTTC. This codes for CASSLRDPPGAYNEQFF.

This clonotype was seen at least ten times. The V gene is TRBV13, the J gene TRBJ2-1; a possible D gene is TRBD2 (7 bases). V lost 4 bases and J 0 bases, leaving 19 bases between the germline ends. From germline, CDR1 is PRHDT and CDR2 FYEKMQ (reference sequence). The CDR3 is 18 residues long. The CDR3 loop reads CASSSRGGAHSSYNEQFF. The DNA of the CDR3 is TGTGCCAGCAGCTCACGAGGGGGGGCCCATAGCTCCTACAATGAGCAGTTCTTC.

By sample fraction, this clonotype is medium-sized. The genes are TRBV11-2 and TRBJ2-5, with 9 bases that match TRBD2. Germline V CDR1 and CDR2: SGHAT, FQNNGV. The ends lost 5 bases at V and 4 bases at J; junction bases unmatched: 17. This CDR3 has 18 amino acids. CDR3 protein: CASSLGLQLAGGSETQYF. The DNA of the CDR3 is TGTGCCAGCAGCCTAGGTCTCCAACTGGCGGGAGGGTCAGAGACCCAGTACTTC.